Presented here are 11 T cell receptor beta chains from one specimen sequenced in a study of human T cells and chemical hapten exposure. A single record per CDR3 protein comes from TCRdb applying MiXCR to the 5' RACE reads. The profile shows about 110,000 distinct CDR3 sequences, around 20% of them singletons. Unfractionated whole blood was the source of the extracted total RNA. These receptors were obtained from a human donor in good health.

V usage is TRBV12-3 or TRBV12-4 and J usage is TRBJ1-6; 9 bases line up with TRBD1. The CDR3 has 16 amino acids. J lost 6 bases, V lost 1 base, and 4 bases had no gene match. For the CDR3, the DNA is TGTGCCAGCAGTTTAGACGGGGACAGGGCTAATTCACCCCTCCACTTT. Protein product: CASSLDGDRANSPLHF.

In its sample, this clonotype was seen a few times. As DNA, the CDR3 is TGTGCCAGCAGCCCTAAATTGGGAGCCGGGGACACCTTC. It encodes CASSPKLGAGDTF. This sequence joins TRBV7-8 and TRBJ1-2; D is uncertain. The V and J ends lost 5 bases and 12 bases respectively, with 19 bases between them. Looked up from germline, CDR1 is SGHVS and CDR2 is FQNEAQ. The CDR3 sequence is 13 residues long. The full variable domain, with the rest looked up from reference TRBV7-8 and TRBJ1-2, is GAGVSQSPRYKVAKRGQDVALRCDPISGHVSLFWYQQALGQGPEFLTYFQNEAQLDKSGLPSDRFFAERPEGSVSTLKIQRTQQEDSAVYLCASSPKLGAGDTFGSGTRLTVV.

In this sample, this clonotype turned up a few times. The chain joins TRBV5-1 to TRBJ2-5; D possibly corresponds to TRBD2 (6 bases). The germline V and J ends were trimmed by 2 bases and 2 bases, with 10 bases remaining between them. The V gene's germline CDR1 is SGHRS and CDR2 YFSETQ. CDR3 length equals 14 residues. The CDR3 DNA sequence: TGCGCCAGCAGCTTCAGGAGGGGACAAGAGACCCAGTACTTC. It encodes CASSFRRGQETQYF.

This clonotype was seen a handful of times. The CDR3 sequence: CAISESSLPPSSTDTQYF. The CDR3 region has the DNA TGTGCCATCAGTGAGTCGAGTCTCCCCCCATCTAGCACAGATACGCAGTATTTT. This chain uses TRBV10-3 with TRBJ2-3; D is ambiguous. CDR1 and CDR2 from the germline V gene are ENHRY and SYGVKD. Trimming took off 0 bases at V and 0 bases at J, with 16 bases between the two ends. This CDR3 is 18 amino acids long.

The sample holds a few counts of this clonotype. This sequence joins TRBV4-1 and TRBJ1-3, with 9 bases matching TRBD1. Germline lookup yields CDR1 MGHRA and CDR2 YSYEKL. The CDR3 contains 19 residues. The junction had 15 bases not matched to a gene; V was cut back by 2 bases and J by 4 bases. DNA of the CDR3: TGCGCCAGCAGCCAACTTCTGCGACGCCTGGGACAGGGAGGAAACACCATATATTTT. This codes for CASSQLLRRLGQGGNTIYF.

Only a few counts were recorded for this clonotype. The V and J genes are TRBV19 and TRBJ2-3, with 8 bases identical to TRBD1. CDR1 is LNHDA and CDR2 is SQIVND in the germline V gene (reference sequence). The CDR3 is 15 residues long. The trim removed 3 bases at V and 5 bases at J, leaving 7 bases unmatched. The CDR3 loop reads CASSMAGGSGDTQYF. The CDR3 DNA sequence: TGTGCCAGTAGTATGGCAGGGGGCTCGGGAGATACGCAGTATTTT.

This sequence joins TRBV20-1 and TRBJ2-7, with 10 bases that match TRBD2. Trimming cost V 0 bases and J 6 bases; bases outside gene matches: 8. The CDR3 length is 15 residues. Germline loops: CDR1 DFQATT, CDR2 SNEGSKA (reference sequence). The CDR3 loop is CSAREALAGGGEQYF. CDR3 sequence (DNA): TGCAGTGCTAGAGAAGCGTTAGCGGGAGGTGGCGAGCAGTACTTC.

The V call is TRBV27, the J call TRBJ2-7; weak D call: TRBD2 (6 bases). This CDR3 has 14 residues. V was trimmed by 5 bases and J by 4 bases, leaving 15 bases between them. CDR1 MNHEY and CDR2 SMNVEV come from the germline V gene (reference sequence). For the CDR3, the DNA is TGTGCCAGCAGTCGTGGAGGGATGGGTTACGAGCAGTACTTC. This encodes CASSRGGMGYEQYF.

This clonotype was seen a few times. This sequence joins TRBV6-5 and TRBJ1-4; D is undetermined. The CDR3 spans 15 residues. Germline V lookup: CDR1 MNHEY, CDR2 SVGAGI. Trimming removed 4 bases at V and 0 bases at J, with 9 bases between. The CDR3 loop reads CASSSRDATNEKLFF. The CDR3 region has the DNA TGTGCCAGCAGTTCCCGAGATGCAACTAATGAAAAACTGTTTTTT.

This clonotype was seen repeatedly, ten times or more. This rearrangement joins TRBV6-6 to TRBJ1-1; D is uncertain. Trimming removed 7 bases at V and 11 bases at J, with 26 bases between. The CDR3 contains 15 residues. Germline-derived CDR1 and CDR2 are MNHNY and SVGAGI (reference sequence). The CDR3 protein is CASTLSNEVGRRAFF. The CDR3 DNA is TGTGCCAGCACCTTATCGAACGAAGTGGGCCGGAGGGCTTTCTTT.

This clonotype has only a few counts. The genes are TRBV5-1 and TRBJ2-7; 7 bases agree with TRBD1. CDR3 length equals 14 residues. The J segment lost 3 bases and the V segment lost 4 bases, leaving 7 bases of the junction unmatched. From germline, CDR1 is SGHRS and CDR2 YFSETQ. This chain's CDR3 is CASSPGTALYEQYF. DNA of the CDR3: TGCGCCAGCAGCCCCGGGACAGCTCTCTACGAGCAGTACTTC. Combining the CDR3 with reference TRBV5-1 and TRBJ2-7 gives the whole variable domain KAGVTQTPRYLIKTRGQQVTLSCSPISGHRSVSWYQQTPGQGLQFLFEYFSETQRNKGNFPGRFSGRQFSNSRSEMNVSTLELGDSALYLCASSPGTALYEQYFGPGTRLTVT.